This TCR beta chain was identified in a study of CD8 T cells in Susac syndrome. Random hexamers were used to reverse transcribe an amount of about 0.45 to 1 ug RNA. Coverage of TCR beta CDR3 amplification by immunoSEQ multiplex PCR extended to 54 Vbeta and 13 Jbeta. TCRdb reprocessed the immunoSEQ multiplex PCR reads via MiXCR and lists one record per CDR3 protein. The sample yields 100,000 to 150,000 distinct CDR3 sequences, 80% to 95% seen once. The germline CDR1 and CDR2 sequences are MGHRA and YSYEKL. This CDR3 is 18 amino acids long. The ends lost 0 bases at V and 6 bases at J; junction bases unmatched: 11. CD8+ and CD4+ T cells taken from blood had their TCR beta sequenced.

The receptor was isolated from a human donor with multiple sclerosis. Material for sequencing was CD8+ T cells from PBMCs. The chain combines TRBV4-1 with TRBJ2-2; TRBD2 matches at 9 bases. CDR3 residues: CASSQDRGRREGPGELFF. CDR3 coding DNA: TGCGCCAGCAGCCAAGATAGAGGTCGGCGGGAGGGCCCCGGGGAGCTGTTTTTT.